The subject of this entry is one T cell receptor beta chain. Its antigen is not known. The sample belongs to a study of T cells in localized non-small cell lung cancer. Broader study findings: Adjacent lung exhibited a median of around 60 among the 100 most abundant tumor clones. Heterogeneity within the tumor remains possible, as just one region underwent sequencing. Uninvolved nearby lung showed the greatest T cell clonality, exceeding that found in tumor.

Sequencing was performed with immunoSEQ multiplex PCR; in TCRdb, only in-frame clones are kept and a portion is missing. The sample gives about 2,200 clones, roughly 33% of which show up once; about an eighth is in the top ten. Neighboring lung without atypia was obtained no less than 2 cm from the tumor margin. Specimen: normal lung tissue next to the tumor, collected before any cancer treatment. The receptor was derived from a female donor older than 55 with stage I squamous cell lung carcinoma.

CDR3 sequence: CARAGRGSPYSNQPQHF. CDR3 in DNA: TGTGCCAGGGCAGGACGGGGAAGCCCTTATAGCAATCAGCCCCAGCATTTT. V is TRBV10-3 and J is TRBJ1-5, with D hard to call. CDR1 is ENHRY and CDR2 is SYGVKD in the germline V gene. The length of the CDR3 is 17 residues. V was trimmed by 10 bases and J by 0 bases, leaving 22 bases between them.